This T cell receptor beta chain was documented in a study of T cell changes during pregnancy in multiple sclerosis (dated by TCRdb to between 2018 and 2021). For the wider study: The study examined how the T cell repertoire changed over the course of pregnancy in women with multiple sclerosis.

Comment on this clone: Its cognate antigen has yet to be identified. Within one base of it there is no much larger clone, and no base qualities were kept.

Relative to germline, V is missing 7 bases and J is missing 7 bases, with 11 bases of the junction outside any gene match. The CDR3 sequence holds 15 residues, the cysteine and phenylalanine included. Just CDR3 DNA is preserved here, 45 bases in frame from base 1. Via the germline V gene, CDR1 is LGHNA and CDR2 YNFKEQ. Preparation of the library involved the immunoSEQ multiplex PCR assay. Here the immuneACCESS table is served through TCRdb, limited to in-frame sequences with V and J called. Missing clones are a known gap in these copies; in checked studies unresolved V genes cover under half, and the rest lacks a known reason. The sample contains approximately 80,000 clones, about 94% of them found a single time. 2% to 2.5% of the sample is held by the ten biggest clonotypes.

The sequence is built from TRBV4-2 and TRBJ2-1, and 9 junction bases match TRBD2. The specimen was peripheral blood, collected in the third trimester of pregnancy. This TCR came from a female donor with multiple sclerosis, enrolled in a pregnancy study. The nucleotide sequence reads as follows: TGTGCCAGCACTCTTACTAGCGGGTCGGGAAATGAGCAGTTCTTC. Its translation reads: CASTLTSGSGNEQFF.